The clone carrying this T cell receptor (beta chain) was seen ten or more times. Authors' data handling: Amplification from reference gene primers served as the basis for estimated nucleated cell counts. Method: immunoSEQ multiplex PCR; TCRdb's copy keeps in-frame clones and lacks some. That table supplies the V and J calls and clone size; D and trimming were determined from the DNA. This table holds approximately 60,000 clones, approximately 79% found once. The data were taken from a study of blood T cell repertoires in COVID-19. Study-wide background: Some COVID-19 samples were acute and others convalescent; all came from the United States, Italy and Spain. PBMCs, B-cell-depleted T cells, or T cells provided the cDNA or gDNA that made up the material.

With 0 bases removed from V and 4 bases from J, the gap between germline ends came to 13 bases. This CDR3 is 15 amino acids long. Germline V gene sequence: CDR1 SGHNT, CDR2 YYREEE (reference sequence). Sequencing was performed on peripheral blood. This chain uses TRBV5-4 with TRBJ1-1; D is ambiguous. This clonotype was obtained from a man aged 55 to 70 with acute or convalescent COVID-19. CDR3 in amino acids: CASSLAVWGGTEAFF. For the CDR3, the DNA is TGTGCCAGCAGCTTGGCTGTCTGGGGAGGCACTGAAGCTTTCTTT.